This TCR beta chain was observed in a study of T cell responses to AZD1222 COVID-19 vaccine (TCRdb year 2021). With respect to the entire study: AZD1222 recipients whose second dose came at about 4 weeks and those whose second dose came at about 12 weeks were combined into one group, since spike-specific TCR depth and breadth did not differ between the two schedules. Trial participants were enrolled by age into 18-55, 56-69 and 70-plus year subgroups, with roughly 160, 29 and 62 TCR-sequenced participants respectively. A total of about 240 trial participants underwent TCR sequencing, of whom 207 received two doses of AZD1222 and about 26 received two doses of the MenACWY control vaccine.

This sample's time point label indicates: baseline before first vaccination. Vaccinee samples came from UK trials COV001 and COV002, including a single-blind randomized controlled phase 2/3 trial of AZD1222 (ChAdOx1 nCoV-19) in healthy adults. For TCRbeta chain sequencing, PBMC samples from trial participants were taken at day 0 and at day 28 after the second dose. To note about this clone: The clone's antigen remains unknown. Base qualities are not recorded, but no much larger clone differs from it by a single base.

The CDR3 regions of human TCRbeta chains were analyzed by immunosequencing. Concerning the study's data processing: TCRs in the repertoires were matched against a reference library of SARS-CoV-2-specific TCRs that had been generated with the MIRA antigen-specificity platform. Breadth meant the fraction of unique TCRs that were SARS-CoV-2-associated, whereas depth meant the fraction of total T cells that were SARS-CoV-2-associated. Using the MIRA data, every spike-specific TCR was mapped to the spike region that the TCR reacted to and assigned to either a CD4 or a CD8 class. Log10-transformed breadth and depth values were compared by one-way ANOVA with Sidak's multiple comparisons tests. TCRdb retrieved this table from immuneACCESS and kept in-frame rearrangements only. Not all clones are present; in checked studies, unresolved V genes account for under half, and no reason is known for the remainder. D and trimming come from the DNA, and the V and J calls and clone size come from that table. Here the sample has about 130,000 clones; over 85% occur a single time. Clones ranked in the top ten supply 3.1% of the sample.

Results and caveats for the whole study, not just this receptor: After two AZD1222 doses, spike-specific TCR breadth and depth were significantly higher than at day 0 and than in MenACWY recipients. Because no day 14 peak-response samples were available, repertoires were characterized only after the peak T cell response. Reportedly, almost half of the unique spike-specific TCRs recognized epitopes lying outside the regions that are mutated in the B.1.351 and B.1.1.7 variants. Participants were mostly white British and included more females than males, and it was suggested by the authors that clonal diversity may have been underestimated. Conclusions about previously exposed vaccinees are limited, since just five or six AZD1222 recipients were seropositive for SARS-CoV-2 at baseline. The whole spike protein was spanned by vaccine-associated CD4 TCRs, and dominant responses were seen in regions 160-218 and 743-854. In the small 56-69-year group, the increase in depth fell short of significance, most likely because of low power.

This sequence was found in an adult in good health. Sequenced here: peripheral blood, sampled on day 0 of AZD1222 vaccination.

The CDR3 reads CASSKGRLAGDYEQYF. The DNA reads as follows: TGTGCCAGCAGCAAAGGCCGACTAGCGGGAGACTACGAGCAGTACTTC. This receptor chain uses TRBV21-1 and TRBJ2-7; TRBD2 reflects the table's D call only, with no check against the DNA. TRBV21-1 is assigned pseudogene status. Inclusive of the bounding cysteine and phenylalanine, the CDR3 is 16 residues long. Just CDR3 DNA is preserved here, 48 bases in frame from base 1.